This TCR beta chain was observed in a study of long-term antiretroviral therapy in people with HIV. For the study at large: When the earliest samples were collected, ART was typically delayed until CD4 counts fell. Findings and caveats of the study: Clones that had undergone expansion before ART prevailed in the repertoire throughout all time points. Blood dates from 2004 to 2017, possibly under older ART regimens.

The CDR3 sequence is 15 residues long. With 4 bases removed from V and 10 bases from J, the gap between germline ends came to 19 bases. CDR1 MDHEN and CDR2 SYDVKM come from the germline V gene. Each donor provided at least one pre-ART PBMC sample and at least two post-ART PBMC samples. Sequencing used immunoSEQ v3.0 at survey level. Clones were read by immunoSEQ multiplex PCR, and TCRdb kept only the in-frame ones, dropping some. The table has approximately 25,000 clones, approximately 80% seen once. About this clone: What it recognizes is unknown.

The sequence came from a man aged 45 to 65 with HIV. The chain couples TRBV28 to TRBJ1-4; D possibly corresponds to TRBD1 (5 bases). The material was unsorted PBMCs, obtained 3 years after starting antiretroviral therapy. The CDR3 reads CASSSGGNTGGKLFF. In DNA form, the CDR3 reads TGTGCCAGCAGTTCCGGGGGGAATACGGGTGGAAAACTGTTTTTT. The variable domain in full, with the rest retrieved from reference TRBV28 and TRBJ1-4, is DVKVTQSSRYLVKRTGEKVFLECVQDMDHENMFWYRQDPGLGLRLIYFSYDVKMKEKGDIPEGYSVSREKKERFSLILESASTNQTSMYLCASSSGGNTGGKLFFGSGTQLSVL.